One and the same sample provided the 19 T cell receptor beta chains below, sequenced in a study of T cells in Graves' hyperthyroidism and ophthalmopathy. Regions amplified from RNA transcripts were the TCR beta CDR3 regions. RT-PCR in the first round (using the HTBI primer set) targeted the TCR CDR3. TCRdb reprocessed the multiplex PCR reads via MiXCR and lists one record per CDR3 protein. The data show a few hundred thousand distinct CDR3 sequences, roughly 14% seen once. Sequenced: blood. Receptors were obtained from a woman under 40 with Graves' hyperthyroidism that later progressed to Graves' ophthalmopathy.

This clonotype was found many times. The chain combines TRBV3-1 with TRBJ2-3; 11 nucleotides agree with TRBD2. Losses at the gene ends were 6 bases for V and 2 bases for J; bases not matched to a gene: 1. This CDR3 contains 14 residues. In germline, CDR1 is LGHDT, CDR2 YNNKEL (reference sequence). CDR3 DNA sequence: TGTGCCAGCAGACTAGCGGGAGCCACAGATACGCAGTATTTT. It is translated as CASRLAGATDTQYF.

The rearrangement uses TRBV6-1 and TRBJ2-7, with D perhaps TRBD1 (5 bases). The CDR3 runs to 15 residues. V was shortened by 0 bases and J by 0 bases, with 9 bases between the two germline ends. Germline-derived CDR1 and CDR2 are MNHNS and SASEGT. The CDR3 is CASSEAGPSSYEQYF. The DNA for the CDR3 is TGTGCCAGCAGTGAAGCGGGGCCTAGCTCCTACGAGCAGTACTTC.

This clonotype was counted many times. The chain combines TRBV11-3 with TRBJ1-1, with D hard to call. CDR1 and CDR2 from the germline V gene are SGHNT and YENEEA. The CDR3 covers 13 residues. Between the trimmed V and J ends, which lost 8 bases and 3 bases, there was a span of 13 bases. The CDR3 loop reads CASGWIWDTEAFF. The CDR3 DNA is TGTGCCAGCGGTTGGATTTGGGACACTGAAGCTTTCTTT.

This clonotype was observed at least ten times. CDR3 DNA: TGTGCCAGCAGTGGAGGACCGTCCGGCAGCTCTGGGGCCAACGTCCTGACTTTC. This encodes CASSGGPSGSSGANVLTF. This rearrangement joins TRBV12-3 or TRBV12-4 to TRBJ2-6; the D gene is possibly TRBD2 (5 bases). The CDR3 is 18 amino acids. V dropped 5 bases and J dropped 0 bases, with 17 bases sitting between them.

This rearrangement joins TRBV15 to TRBJ2-7; TRBD2 agrees at 10 bases. This CDR3 is 14 amino acids long. Germline V CDR1 and CDR2: LNHNV, YYDKDF (reference sequence). V lost 0 bases and J lost 4; bases outside the gene matches: 0. Here the CDR3 reads CATSREAGGYEQYF. CDR3 nucleotide sequence: TGTGCCACCAGCAGAGAAGCGGGAGGGTACGAGCAGTACTTC.

This clonotype was recorded at least ten times. This chain links TRBV12-3 or TRBV12-4 with TRBJ1-2; a weak D match, TRBD1 (6 bases). The CDR3 contains 15 residues. V lost 6 bases and J lost 1, with 15 bases in between. The CDR3 DNA reads as TGTGCCAGCAGCCGTAACGGACAGCTTAACTATGGCTACACCTTC. Translating it yields CASSRNGQLNYGYTF.

With respect to this clonotype: A much more abundant neighbour one base away suggests this may be a read error. This chain links TRBV19 with TRBJ2-2; tentative D call: TRBD1 (6 bases). Germline CDR1 LNHDA, CDR2 SQIVND (reference sequence). V lost 8 bases and J lost 3, with 13 bases in between. The CDR3 runs 14 residues. The chain's CDR3 is CASQGSWDTGELFF. For the CDR3, the DNA is TGTGCCAGTCAGGGGTCGTGGGACACCGGGGAGCTGTTTTTT.

Worth noting for this clonotype: One base away lies a much larger clone, so this may be a sequencing read error. The J gene is TRBJ2-4, the V gene TRBV27, with TRBD2 identical over 10 bases. The CDR3 length is 16 residues. Germline assignment: CDR1 MNHEY and CDR2 SMNVEV (reference sequence). Trimming cost V 3 bases and J 9 bases; bases outside gene matches: 11. The CDR3 bases are TGTGCCAGCAGTTTCCCGCTAGCGGGAGATGATGGCATTCAGTACTTC. Translation gives CASSFPLAGDDGIQYF.

With regard to this clonotype: A junction end diverges from the germline sequence, so it may reflect a read error. CDR3 sequence (DNA): TGTGCCGGCAGTTTCACAAGAGATCATCAGCCCCAGCATTTT. Protein: CAGSFTRDHQPQHF. The V and J genes are TRBV27 and TRBJ1-5; unclear D gene. In germline, CDR1 is MNHEY, CDR2 SMNVEV (reference sequence). This CDR3 is built from 14 residues.

This clonotype was seen only a few times. CDR3 protein: CASPDLGTALSNYEQYF. The CDR3 DNA is TGTGCCAGTCCAGACTTAGGGACCGCTCTCTCTAACTACGAGCAGTACTTC. The genes are TRBV7-3 and TRBJ2-7, with D perhaps assigned TRBD1 or TRBD2 (5 bases each). There are 17 residues in the CDR3. The germline gives CDR1 SGHTA, CDR2 FQGTGA. Trimming took 9 bases from V and 3 from J, leaving 27 bases between them.

This clonotype was observed many times. V is TRBV11-2 and J is TRBJ2-1; 13 positions agree with TRBD2. Germline values: CDR1 SGHAT, CDR2 FQNNGV. After removal of 5 bases from V and 9 bases from J, the junction contained 10 bases not matched to a gene. The CDR3 extends over 16 amino acids. CDR3 residues: CASSAILAGGPIEQFF. CDR3 coding DNA: TGTGCCAGCAGCGCGATACTAGCGGGAGGGCCCATTGAGCAGTTCTTC. Variable domain in full (rest from reference TRBV11-2 and TRBJ2-1): EAGVAQSPRYKIIEKRQSVAFWCNPISGHATLYWYQQILGQGPKLLIQFQNNGVVDDSQLPKDRFSAERLKGVDSTLKIQPAKLEDSAVYLCASSAILAGGPIEQFFGPGTRLTVL.

This clonotype turned up a few times. J is TRBJ1-4 and V is TRBV18; D is ambiguous. The CDR3 loop spans 16 amino acids. The germline V gene encodes CDR1 KGHSH and CDR2 LQKENI. The germline V and J ends were trimmed by 4 bases and 0 bases, with 12 bases remaining between them. In DNA form, the CDR3 reads TGTGCCAGCTCACTCATTGAACTGTCAACTAATGAAAAACTGTTTTTT. Amino acid sequence: CASSLIELSTNEKLFF.

The table lists this clonotype with many counts. The chain employs TRBV7-2 and TRBJ2-3; unclear D gene. Germline V gives CDR1 SGHTA, CDR2 FQGNSA. The CDR3 extends over 11 amino acids. Trimming removed 3 bases at V and 4 bases at J, with 2 bases between. DNA of the CDR3: TGTGCCAGCAGCTTTTCAGATACGCAGTATTTT. Encoded protein: CASSFSDTQYF.

There are many counts of this clonotype. The chain has TRBV11-2 and TRBJ1-1, with unresolved D. Germline V lookup: CDR1 SGHAT, CDR2 FQNNGV. The CDR3 contains 16 residues. The germline V and J ends were trimmed by 1 base and 4 bases, with 16 bases remaining between them. CDR3 DNA: TGTGCCAGCAGCTTAGGAGTGATGAGGTTGGGCACTGAAGCTTTCTTT. This encodes CASSLGVMRLGTEAFF.

This clonotype has just a few counts. The gene calls are TRBV29-1 and TRBJ2-7; D is ambiguous. V lost 0 bases and J 6 bases, leaving 9 bases between the germline ends. Germline V gene sequence: CDR1 SQVTM, CDR2 ANQGSEA. This CDR3 has 12 amino acids. The CDR3, as DNA: TGCAGCGTTGAAGAGCGGCCCAGCGAGCAGTACTTC. Its protein product is CSVEERPSEQYF.

This clonotype came up many times. The chain couples TRBV11-2 to TRBJ2-7; D gene uncertain. Trimming stripped 5 bases from V and 5 bases from J, with 19 bases between. Germline CDR1 SGHAT, CDR2 FQNNGV. The CDR3 runs to 15 residues. The CDR3 sequence is CASSPHGQDTDEQYF. CDR3 bases: TGTGCCAGCAGCCCGCACGGTCAAGATACCGACGAGCAGTACTTC. Together with reference TRBV11-2 and TRBJ2-7, the CDR3 gives the full variable domain: EAGVAQSPRYKIIEKRQSVAFWCNPISGHATLYWYQQILGQGPKLLIQFQNNGVVDDSQLPKDRFSAERLKGVDSTLKIQPAKLEDSAVYLCASSPHGQDTDEQYFGPGTRLTVT.

There are many counts of this clonotype. This chain connects TRBV19 to TRBJ1-2, with unresolved D. CDR3 length: 13 residues. CDR1 is LNHDA, CDR2 SQIVND, per germline (reference sequence). V was cut by 3 bases and J by 2 bases, with 7 bases left in between. The CDR3 nucleotides read TGTGCCAGTAGTATTCGGCAAAACTATGGCTACACCTTC. It codes for CASSIRQNYGYTF.

This clonotype was seen ten or more times. J is TRBJ2-3 and V is TRBV6-1; D remains unclear. This CDR3 has 14 residues. In germline, CDR1 is MNHNS, CDR2 SASEGT. The V gene lost 1 base and the J gene lost 1 base, with 6 bases spanning the gap. The CDR3 loop reads CASSEEDGTDTQYF. In nucleotides, the CDR3 is TGTGCCAGCAGTGAAGAGGACGGCACAGATACGCAGTATTTT.

This sequence joins TRBV27 and TRBJ2-4; D is perhaps TRBD1 or TRBD2 (7 bases each). The ends were cut back, 10 bases at V and 2 bases at J, with 18 bases in the middle. Germline CDR1 MNHEY, CDR2 SMNVEV (reference sequence). The CDR3 covers 15 residues. CDR3 DNA: TGTGCCACCCAGGGGGGCGGGAGCACCAAAAACATTCAGTACTTC. Translated, it gives CATQGGGSTKNIQYF.